The table lists the clone carrying this TCR beta chain with a few counts. The antigen is unknown. A second PCR of 7 to 11 cycles used a sample-barcoded 5' primer and a J-beta primer mix. TCRdb passed the 5' RACE reads through MiXCR, listing each CDR3 protein once. This sample has 600,000 to 800,000 distinct CDR3 sequences, with 20% to 25% found just once. This sample was included in a study of blood T cells in healthy people across ages. Study at large: T cells yielded about one barcoded beta molecule per two cells through template switching. Findings and caveats of the study: More naive CD4+ cells and higher diversity marked long-lived donors relative to aged donors. Diversity was estimated from one million T cells, and these estimates were considered underestimates.

The ends were cut back, 1 base at V and 6 bases at J, with 4 bases in the middle. The germline CDR1 and CDR2 sequences are LGHDT and YNNKEL (reference sequence). The CDR3 has 12 residues. Donors were systemically healthy Caucasian individuals from Russia aged about 6 to 90 years. The sequence derives from a man between 65 and 80 years old in good health. The material sequenced was blood. The V call is TRBV3-1, the J call TRBJ2-1; no firm D call. The CDR3 region is CASSQASNEQFF. CDR3 in DNA: TGTGCCAGCAGCCAAGCTAGCAATGAGCAGTTCTTC.